The 15 T cell receptor beta chains presented below share a single source sample, sequenced in a study of beta chain features in type 1 diabetes. Expressed TCRB transcripts were sequenced because the isolated RNA had all been reverse transcribed beforehand. This table comes from immunoSEQ multiplex PCR, and its TCRdb copy is limited to in-frame clones, with some not included. The sample yields over 150,000 clones, around 8% seen once. Sequencing used central memory CD4+ T cells from blood. These receptors came from a man aged 18-30 years in good health.

The chain joins TRBV5-4 to TRBJ2-3; 9 nucleotides line up with TRBD2. Trimming removed 1 base from V and 0 bases from J; junction bases left unmatched: 0. Germline V CDR1 and CDR2: SGHNT, YYREEE (reference sequence). This CDR3 contains 15 residues. The CDR3 coding sequence is TGTGCCAGCAGCTTGACTAGCGGGAGCACAGATACGCAGTATTTT. Its translation: CASSLTSGSTDTQYF.

The chain links TRBV7-2 to TRBJ1-1; no clear D. CDR3 length equals 15 residues. Trimming took 1 base from V and 1 from J, leaving 10 bases between them. CDR1 is SGHTA and CDR2 is FQGNSA in the germline V gene. CDR3 protein: CASSLDSTGNTEAFF. CDR3 nucleotides: TGTGCCAGCAGCTTAGATAGTACGGGGAACACTGAAGCTTTCTTT.

This clone was observed a few times. The chain carries TRBV6-1 and TRBJ2-7, with no clear D. The germline V gene has CDR1 MNHNS and CDR2 SASEGT. Trimming removed 6 bases from V and 4 bases from J, with 7 bases in between. There are 11 residues in the CDR3. This CDR3 is CASRLTYEQYF. CDR3 in DNA: TGTGCCAGCAGACTGACTTACGAGCAGTACTTC.

The V and J genes are TRBV19 and TRBJ2-4, with TRBD1 as a possible D gene (6 bases). The CDR3 length is 15 residues. CDR1 and CDR2 from the germline V gene are LNHDA and SQIVND (reference sequence). V was cut by 1 base and J by 5 bases, with 12 bases left in between. This CDR3 is CASSIVARGENIQYF. The DNA for the CDR3 is TGTGCCAGTAGTATAGTAGCCAGGGGCGAAAACATTCAGTACTTC.

There are a few counts of this clone. The chain employs TRBV28 and TRBJ1-5; D may be TRBD1 (5 bases). This CDR3 has 16 amino acids. Trimming left V 4 bases short and J 0 bases short, with 13 bases between. Germline CDR1 MDHEN, CDR2 SYDVKM. CDR3 DNA: TGTGCCAGCAGTTCCCCCAGGGATTATAGCAATCAGCCCCAGCATTTT. It codes for CASSSPRDYSNQPQHF. Filled out from reference TRBV28 and TRBJ1-5, the complete variable domain reads DVKVTQSSRYLVKRTGEKVFLECVQDMDHENMFWYRQDPGLGLRLIYFSYDVKMKEKGDIPEGYSVSREKKERFSLILESASTNQTSMYLCASSSPRDYSNQPQHFGDGTRLSIL.

This chain uses TRBV19 with TRBJ2-7; TRBD1 might be the D (6 bases). With 5 bases removed from V and 4 bases from J, the gap between germline ends came to 15 bases. The CDR3 runs 14 residues. Per germline, CDR1 LNHDA and CDR2 SQIVND (reference sequence). CDR3 sequence: CASSGMGHRYEQYF. The CDR3 DNA reads as TGTGCCAGTAGTGGGATGGGACATAGATACGAGCAGTACTTC.

This clone has a handful of counts. V and J are TRBV7-6 and TRBJ2-7, with TRBD1 identical over 8 bases. Germline loops: CDR1 SGHVS, CDR2 FNYEAQ. The CDR3 totals 13 residues. V was clipped by 3 bases and J by 4 bases; unmatched bases: 2. The CDR3 is CASSFGTGYEQYF. CDR3 DNA sequence: TGTGCCAGCAGCTTCGGGACAGGTTACGAGCAGTACTTC.

V usage is TRBV4-3 and J usage is TRBJ2-5, with 9 bases that match TRBD2. The CDR3 is made up of 13 amino acids. J gave up 11 bases and V 1 base, and 5 bases lay outside the gene matches. CDR1 is LGHNA and CDR2 is YSLEER in the germline V gene. As DNA, the CDR3 is TGCGCCAGCAGCCAAGGTCTAGCGGGACAGCAGTACTTC. It codes for CASSQGLAGQQYF.

The chain employs TRBV7-2 and TRBJ2-3, with a weak D call TRBD2 (6 bases). Germline V CDR1 and CDR2: SGHTA, FQGNSA. Trimming removed 5 bases from V and 6 bases from J, with 12 bases in between. There are 13 residues in the CDR3. CDR3 amino acids: CASSRDFGDTQYF. CDR3 DNA sequence: TGTGCCAGCAGCAGGGACTTTGGGGATACGCAGTATTTT.

This clone was recorded a few times. The chain uses TRBV30 and TRBJ1-3, with D hard to call. Germline V gives CDR1 GTSNPN, CDR2 SVGIG (reference sequence). The ends were cut back, 0 bases at V and 2 bases at J, with 17 bases in the middle. CDR3 length: 17 amino acids. The CDR3 region is CAWSVMAGQNPGNTIYF. The CDR3 DNA is TGTGCCTGGAGTGTAATGGCGGGCCAGAACCCTGGAAACACCATATATTTT.

The sample holds a few counts of this clone. V and J are TRBV11-3 and TRBJ2-1; no firm D call. In germline, CDR1 is SGHNT, CDR2 YENEEA. The CDR3 consists of 14 residues. Trimming stripped 3 bases from V and 9 bases from J, with 15 bases between. CDR3 DNA sequence: TGTGCCAGCAGCTTCGGTCGAGGAGTCCTTGAGCAGTTCTTC. It specifies CASSFGRGVLEQFF.

There are a few counts of this clone. The chain combines TRBV30 with TRBJ2-3; D gene uncertain. Trimming removed 5 bases from V and 5 bases from J, with 11 bases in between. Germline assignment: CDR1 GTSNPN and CDR2 SVGIG (reference sequence). This CDR3 spans 12 amino acids. The CDR3 DNA sequence: TGTGCCTGGGTTATAACTCGAGATACGCAGTATTTT. Its protein product is CAWVITRDTQYF.

In this sample, this clone turned up a few times. This chain joins TRBV28 and TRBJ2-7; weak D call: TRBD2 (5 bases). The V end lost 2 bases, the J end lost 6 bases, and 14 bases lay between the germline ends. CDR3 length: 14 amino acids. Germline V gives CDR1 MDHEN, CDR2 SYDVKM. As DNA, the CDR3 is TGTGCCAGCAGTTTAAATCTAGCTAGCTCCGAGCAGTACTTC. It encodes CASSLNLASSEQYF.

This chain links TRBV7-9 with TRBJ2-5; TRBD1 agrees at 8 bases. Per germline, CDR1 SEHNR and CDR2 FQNEAQ (reference sequence). CDR3 length equals 13 residues. V shed 5 bases and J 5 bases; nucleotides not matched to a gene: 4. The CDR3 DNA follows: TGTGCCAGCAGCCAGGGGGCTGGTGAGACCCAGTACTTC. Protein sequence: CASSQGAGETQYF.

This clone came up a few times. V is TRBV9 and J is TRBJ1-2; maybe TRBD1 (5 bases). This CDR3 is 14 amino acids long. V shed 0 bases and J shed 4 bases, with 10 bases lying between them. Germline CDR1 SGDLS, CDR2 YYNGEE. CDR3 region: CASSVAGRAYGYTF. The CDR3 DNA sequence: TGTGCCAGCAGCGTAGCTGGCAGGGCCTATGGCTACACCTTC.